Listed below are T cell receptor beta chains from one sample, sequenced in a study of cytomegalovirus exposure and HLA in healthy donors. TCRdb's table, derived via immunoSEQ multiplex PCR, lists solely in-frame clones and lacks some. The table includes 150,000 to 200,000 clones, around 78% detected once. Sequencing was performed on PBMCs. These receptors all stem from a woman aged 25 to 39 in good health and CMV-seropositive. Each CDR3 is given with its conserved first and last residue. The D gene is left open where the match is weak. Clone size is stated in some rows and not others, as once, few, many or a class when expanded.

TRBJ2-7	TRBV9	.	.	TGTGCCAGCAGCGTCGCTATAGACAGTGGGCAGTACTTC	CASSVAIDSGQYF
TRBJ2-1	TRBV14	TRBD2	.	TGTGCCAGCAGCCCCTTGAGCGGGAGGCCCTCCTACAATGAGCAGTTCTTC	CASSPLSGRPSYNEQFF
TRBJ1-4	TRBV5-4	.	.	TGTGCCAGCAGCTTGGCCATGAGTGAAAAACTGTTTTTT	CASSLAMSEKLFF
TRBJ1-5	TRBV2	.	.	TGTGCCAGCAAACAGAATAGCAATCAGCCCCAGCATTTT	CASKQNSNQPQHF
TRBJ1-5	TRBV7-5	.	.	TGTGTCAGAAGCCCAGGGCCTGATCAGCCCCAGCATTTT	CVRSPGPDQPQHF
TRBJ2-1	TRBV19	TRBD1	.	TGTGCCAGTAGCCCTCCCCCGACAGGGAATGAGCAGTTCTTC	CASSPPPTGNEQFF
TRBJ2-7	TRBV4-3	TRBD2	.	TGCGCCAGCAGCCAAGATTTTAGCGGGGGCTCCTACGAGCAGTACTTC	CASSQDFSGGSYEQYF
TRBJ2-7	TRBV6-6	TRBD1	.	TGTGCCAGCACGGAGGCAGGGGGCTACGAGCAGTACTTC	CASTEAGGYEQYF
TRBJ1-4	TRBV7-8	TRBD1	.	TGTGCCAGCAGCTTATCCAGGGGGCAAGGAAGAGAAAAACTGTTTTTT	CASSLSRGQGREKLFF
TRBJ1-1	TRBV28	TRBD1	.	TGTGCCAGCAGTTTAACAGGGGTTGAAGCTTTCTTT	CASSLTGVEAFF
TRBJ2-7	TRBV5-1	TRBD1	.	TGCGCCAGCAGCACCGGGACAGGGGTCGAGCAGTACTTC	CASSTGTGVEQYF
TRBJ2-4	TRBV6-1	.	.	TGTGCCAGCAGTGGGTGGAGGGATGACAAAAACATTCAGTACTTC	CASSGWRDDKNIQYF
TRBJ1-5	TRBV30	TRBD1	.	TGTGCCTGGAGCCCGTGGGACAGGGGCAATCAGCCCCAGCATTTT	CAWSPWDRGNQPQHF
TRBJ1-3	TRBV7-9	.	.	TGTGCCAGCAGCCGAACCGCCAGAGGAAACACCATATATTTT	CASSRTARGNTIYF
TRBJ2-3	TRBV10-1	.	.	TGCGCCAGCAGTGAGCGGGGCACAGATACGCAGTATTTT	CASSERGTDTQYF
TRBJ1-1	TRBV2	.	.	TGTGCCAGCAGGAGGTTCCCGAACACTGAAGCTTTCTTT	CASRRFPNTEAFF
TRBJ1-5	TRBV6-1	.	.	TGTGCCAGCAGTTCGCCACTTAATCAGCCCCAGCATTTT	CASSSPLNQPQHF
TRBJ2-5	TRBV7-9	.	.	TGTGCCAGCAGCTCATACCAGGGGTCCAGATCCGAGACCCGGTACTTC	CASSSYQGSRSETRYF
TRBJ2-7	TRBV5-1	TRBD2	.	TGCGCCAGCAGCTGGGAGGGCCACGAGCAGTACTTC	CASSWEGHEQYF
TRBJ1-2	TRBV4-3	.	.	TGCGCCAGCAGCCAAGATTCACGGCAGGGTCGAGTCTATGGCTACACCTTC	CASSQDSRQGRVYGYTF
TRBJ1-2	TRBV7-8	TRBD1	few	TGTGCCAGCAGCTTAGGGGACAGAAACTATGGCTACACCTTC	CASSLGDRNYGYTF
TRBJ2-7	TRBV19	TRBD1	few	TGTGCCAGTAGTGATGGACAGGGATACGAGCAGTACTTC	CASSDGQGYEQYF
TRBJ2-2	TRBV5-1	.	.	TGCGCCAGCAGCTTGCAGGGCACCGGGGAGCTGTTTTTT	CASSLQGTGELFF
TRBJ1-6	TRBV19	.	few	TGTGCCAGCCGTAATCAGGGGAGCAATAATTCACCCCTCCACTTT	CASRNQGSNNSPLHF
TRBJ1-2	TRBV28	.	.	TGTGCCAGCAGTTTAGGGGGGATAGAACTCTATGGCTACACCTTC	CASSLGGIELYGYTF
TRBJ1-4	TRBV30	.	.	TGTGCCTGGAGTGTAGTTAGCCAGGGTGAAAAACTGTTTTTT	CAWSVVSQGEKLFF
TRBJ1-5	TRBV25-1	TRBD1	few	TGTGCCAGCAGGGGACAGGGGAATCAGCCCCAGCATTTT	CASRGQGNQPQHF
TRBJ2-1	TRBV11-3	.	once	TGTGCCAGCAGCTCGGGACTCCACAATGAGCAGTTCTTC	CASSSGLHNEQFF
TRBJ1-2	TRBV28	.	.	TGTGCCAGCAGTTCCCGCGATCGGACAATTCACTTC	CASSSRDRTIHF
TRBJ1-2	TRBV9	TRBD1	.	TGTGCCAGCAAACGGATTTCTTATTCCGGGACAGGGTGGTCCCTCTATGGCTACACCTTC	CASKRISYSGTGWSLYGYTF
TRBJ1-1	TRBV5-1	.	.	TGCGCCAGCAGCTCTGGGGGGTCTAGGAACACTGAAGCTTTCTTT	CASSSGGSRNTEAFF
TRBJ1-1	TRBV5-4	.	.	TGTGCCAGCAGCCGATTCGGAGACACTGAAGCTTTCTTT	CASSRFGDTEAFF
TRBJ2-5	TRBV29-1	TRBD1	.	TGCAGCTTCACCCGGACAGGGGGCAGGGAGACCCAGTACTTC	CSFTRTGGRETQYF